This T cell receptor beta chain originates from a study of radiotherapy plus CTLA-4 blockade in lung cancer. Sequenced by immunoSEQ multiplex PCR; TCRdb stores in-frame clones only, minus some. The table lists about 25,000 clones, 70% to 75% of them singletons, with under 3.5% in the top ten. Study results and caveats: TCR clones originating in tumors grew in number in blood after radiotherapy plus ipilimumab. Early clonal dynamics of blood T cells, together with interferon-beta, were reported as the best response predictor.

About this clone: As yet, its antigen is unknown.

This CDR3 has 16 amino acids. The J segment lost 1 base and the V segment lost 4 bases, leaving 5 bases of the junction unmatched. Germline V gene lookup returns CDR1 SGHRS and CDR2 YFSETQ. It was focal radiation plus CTLA-4 blockade with ipilimumab that patients with chemo-refractory metastatic non-small-cell lung cancer received. This chain connects TRBV5-1 to TRBJ2-3; 11 bases line up with TRBD2. This receptor was identified in a human donor with non-small cell lung cancer whose response to radiotherapy plus ipilimumab could not be evaluated. The sample was peripheral blood, taken from a patient treated with radiotherapy plus ipilimumab. CDR3 in amino acids: CASSPGTSGRTDTQYF. For the CDR3, the DNA is TGCGCCAGCAGCCCAGGGACTAGCGGACGCACAGATACGCAGTATTTT.